The 26 T cell receptor beta chains given below trace back to one sample, sequenced in a study of blood T cell repertoires in COVID-19. The assay was immunoSEQ multiplex PCR, and TCRdb's table has in-frame clones only and misses some. The sample carries roughly 110,000 clones, about 89% recorded once. The sequenced sample consisted of peripheral blood. The receptors come from a man aged 35 to 55 with acute or convalescent COVID-19.

J is TRBJ1-4 and V is TRBV7-9; D possibly corresponds to TRBD1 (5 bases). Germline assignment: CDR1 SEHNR and CDR2 FQNEAQ (reference sequence). The V end was cut by 4 bases, the J end by 8 bases, with 8 bases between. CDR3 length: 12 residues. The CDR3 DNA reads TGTGCCAGCAGCTCCAAGGGGGAAAAACTGTTTTTT. Its translation: CASSSKGEKLFF.

The J gene is TRBJ1-5, the V gene TRBV5-6; unclear D gene. Germline loops: CDR1 SGHDT, CDR2 YYEEEE. The CDR3 is 15 amino acids. Trimming stripped 2 bases from V and 0 bases from J, with 9 bases between. CDR3 region: CASSLFTDSNQPQHF. Written as DNA, the CDR3 is TGTGCCAGCAGCTTATTTACAGATAGCAATCAGCCCCAGCATTTT. The full variable domain, in which reference TRBV5-6 and TRBJ1-5 provide the parts outside the CDR3, is DAGVTQSPTHLIKTRGQQVTLRCSPKSGHDTVSWYQQALGQGPQFIFQYYEEEERQRGNFPDRFSGHQFPNYSSELNVNALLLGDSALYLCASSLFTDSNQPQHFGDGTRLSIL.

The gene calls are TRBV6-5 and TRBJ1-5, with no clear D. Germline CDR1 MNHEY, CDR2 SVGAGI. The CDR3 runs to 12 residues. V was cut by 3 bases and J by 3 bases, with 3 bases left in between. The CDR3 reads CASSYINQPQHF. CDR3 nucleotides: TGTGCCAGCAGTTATATCAATCAGCCCCAGCATTTT.

The J gene is TRBJ2-1, the V gene TRBV6-5, with 8 positions matching TRBD2. The V gene's germline CDR1 is MNHEY and CDR2 SVGAGI. With V trimmed by 2 bases and J by 8 bases, 8 bases remained unmatched. CDR3 size: 15 residues. Here the CDR3 reads CASSYDLAGFHEQFF. In DNA, the CDR3 is TGTGCCAGCAGTTACGATCTAGCGGGCTTTCATGAGCAGTTCTTC.

This clone appeared a few times. The V and J genes are TRBV19 and TRBJ2-1, with 7 bases matching TRBD1. The length of the CDR3 is 15 residues. J lost 2 bases, V lost 4 bases, and 5 bases had no gene match. CDR1 is LNHDA and CDR2 is SQIVND in the germline V gene (reference sequence). CDR3 bases: TGTGCCAGTAGTAGAGACAGGGCCCCCTACAATGAGCAGTTCTTC. Amino acids: CASSRDRAPYNEQFF.

This rearrangement joins TRBV12-5 to TRBJ2-7, with D perhaps TRBD1 (5 bases). Trimming removed 8 bases from V and 5 bases from J, with 16 bases in between. Germline assignment: CDR1 LGHNT and CDR2 FRNRAP. This CDR3 is built from 13 residues. This chain's CDR3 is CASLRQGDNEQYF. The CDR3 region has the DNA TGTGCTAGTCTCCGCCAGGGTGACAACGAGCAGTACTTC.

V gene TRBV5-5 combines with J gene TRBJ1-1, with unresolved D. Deletions cut 1 base from V and 2 bases from J, with 15 bases between. The CDR3 length is 16 residues. The germline V gene encodes CDR1 SGHKS and CDR2 YYEKEE (reference sequence). The CDR3 DNA reads TGTGCCAGCAGCTTGACCCCAACGCAGGTAAACACTGAAGCTTTCTTT. It is translated as CASSLTPTQVNTEAFF.

The rearrangement uses TRBV9 and TRBJ1-6; no firm D call. Germline CDR1 is SGDLS and CDR2 is YYNGEE. V was trimmed by 3 bases and J by 2 bases, leaving 6 bases between them. The CDR3 spans 14 residues. For the CDR3, the DNA is TGTGCCAGCAGCGAGCTGACCTATAATTCACCCCTCCACTTT. It translates to CASSELTYNSPLHF.

This chain uses TRBV11-3 with TRBJ2-1, with 10 bases identical to TRBD2. V gave up 0 bases and J gave up 7 bases; unmatched junction bases: 6. This CDR3 region has 16 residues. Per the germline V gene, CDR1 is SGHNT and CDR2 is YENEEA. DNA of the CDR3: TGTGCCAGCAGCTTAGAATCTAGCGGGAGTTCGAATGAGCAGTTCTTC. Amino acids: CASSLESSGSSNEQFF. The full variable domain, rest sourced from reference TRBV11-3 and TRBJ2-1, is EAGVVQSPRYKIIEKKQPVAFWCNPISGHNTLYWYLQNLGQGPELLIRYENEEAVDDSQLPKDRFSAERLKGVDSTLKIQPAELGDSAVYLCASSLESSGSSNEQFFGPGTRLTVL.

This clone was seen a few times. The V and J genes are TRBV29-1 and TRBJ1-3; 7 positions agree with TRBD1. CDR1 is SQVTM, CDR2 ANQGSEA, per germline. Unmatched junction bases numbered 5, after V lost 2 bases and J lost 4 bases. This CDR3 comprises 14 residues. CDR3 in amino acids: CSVETGVEGNTIYF. CDR3 bases: TGCAGCGTTGAAACAGGGGTAGAAGGAAACACCATATATTTT. Filled out from reference TRBV29-1 and TRBJ1-3, the complete variable domain reads SAVISQKPSRDICQRGTSLTIQCQVDSQVTMMFWYRQQPGQSLTLIATANQGSEATYESGFVIDKFPISRPNLTFSTLTVSNMSPEDSSIYLCSVETGVEGNTIYFGEGSWLTVV.

The chain recombines TRBV19 with TRBJ1-2; possible D gene TRBD1, 5 bases. This CDR3 comprises 13 residues. V was pared by 9 bases and J by 7 bases, with 18 bases between. Germline loops: CDR1 LNHDA, CDR2 SQIVND (reference sequence). CDR3 nucleotide sequence: TGTGCCAGCAAGGACGGGGGATTAGGTGGCTACACCTTC. Translated: CASKDGGLGGYTF.

The genes are TRBV28 and TRBJ1-6, with D hard to call. V lost 5 bases to trimming and J lost 10 bases, with 15 bases between them. Germline lookup yields CDR1 MDHEN and CDR2 SYDVKM. This CDR3 is 14 amino acids long. The chain's CDR3 is CASSPAVAVSPLHF. CDR3 sequence (DNA): TGTGCCAGCAGTCCCGCCGTAGCGGTATCACCCCTCCACTTT. Together with reference TRBV28 and TRBJ1-6, the CDR3 gives the full variable domain: DVKVTQSSRYLVKRTGEKVFLECVQDMDHENMFWYRQDPGLGLRLIYFSYDVKMKEKGDIPEGYSVSREKKERFSLILESASTNQTSMYLCASSPAVAVSPLHFGNGTRLTVT.

The chain couples TRBV29-1 to TRBJ2-1; no firm D call. Germline-derived CDR1 and CDR2 are SQVTM and ANQGSEA. Deletions cut 5 bases from V and 3 bases from J, with 8 bases between. CDR3 length equals 12 residues. The DNA for the CDR3 is TGCAGCGTTTGGGCCAACTACAATGAGCAGTTCTTC. Amino acid sequence: CSVWANYNEQFF.

The chain recombines TRBV18 with TRBJ1-6, with 7 positions matching TRBD1. CDR1 and CDR2 from the germline V gene are KGHSH and LQKENI. CDR3 length: 18 residues. Trimming took 2 bases from V and 4 from J; bases not matched to a gene: 11. This chain's CDR3 is CASSPLDRELLYNSPLHF. The CDR3 DNA follows: TGTGCCAGCTCACCATTAGACAGGGAGCTCCTTTATAATTCACCCCTCCACTTT.

The gene calls are TRBV5-4 and TRBJ1-1; D gene unclear. This CDR3 spans 13 amino acids. The ends were cut back, 1 base at V and 2 bases at J, with 6 bases in the middle. From germline, CDR1 is SGHNT and CDR2 YYREEE (reference sequence). The CDR3 loop is CASSLTENTEAFF. In nucleotides, the CDR3 is TGTGCCAGCAGCTTGACAGAAAACACTGAAGCTTTCTTT.

The genes are TRBV6-6 and TRBJ1-1; D call uncertain. The CDR3 consists of 14 residues. Trimming cost V 6 bases and J 0 bases, with 11 bases left between them. Germline V CDR1 and CDR2: MNHNY, SVGAGI (reference sequence). Here the CDR3 reads CASSPQEMNTEAFF. The CDR3 DNA follows: TGTGCCAGCAGCCCCCAAGAGATGAACACTGAAGCTTTCTTT.

The V gene is TRBV2, the J gene TRBJ2-2; D may be TRBD1 (5 bases). This CDR3 region has 15 residues. Germline V CDR1 and CDR2: SNHLY, FYNNEI. V was trimmed by 3 bases and J by 7 bases, leaving 15 bases between them. CDR3 sequence (DNA): TGTGCCAGCAGTGAGGTGGGCAGGGCTGGCGGGGAGCTGTTTTTT. Encoded protein: CASSEVGRAGGELFF.

The V gene is TRBV7-2, the J gene TRBJ1-2; D perhaps matches TRBD1 (6 bases). Trimming shortened V by 1 base and J by 3 bases, and 12 bases separated the two germline ends. The germline gives CDR1 SGHTA, CDR2 FQGNSA. The CDR3 is made up of 15 amino acids. DNA of the CDR3: TGTGCCAGCAGCTTAGGTACAGGGTCTCACTATGGCTACACCTTC. Translating gives CASSLGTGSHYGYTF.

V usage is TRBV18 and J usage is TRBJ1-1; D is perhaps TRBD1 (6 bases). Germline values: CDR1 KGHSH, CDR2 LQKENI. V lost 5 bases and J 0 bases, leaving 13 bases between the germline ends. The CDR3 is 15 amino acids. CDR3 DNA: TGTGCCAGCTCAATTGAGGGACACATGAACACTGAAGCTTTCTTT. It is translated as CASSIEGHMNTEAFF. Full variable domain (rest looked up from reference TRBV18 and TRBJ1-1): NAGVMQNPRHLVRRRGQEARLRCSPMKGHSHVYWYRQLPEEGLKFMVYLQKENIIDESGMPKERFSAEFPKEGPSILRIQQVVRGDSAAYFCASSIEGHMNTEAFFGQGTRLTVV.

A single count supports this clone. A read error may account for a junction end that differs from germline. The chain combines TRBV5-1 with TRBJ1-3; D uncertain. CDR1 and CDR2 from the germline V gene are SGHRS and YFSETQ. CDR3 size: 14 residues. The DNA for the CDR3 is TGCGCCAGCAGCTTGGGGCGGACTGGAAGCACCATATATTTT. This codes for CASSLGRTGSTIYF.

The chain has TRBV27 and TRBJ2-2; 7 nucleotides line up with TRBD1. Germline lookup yields CDR1 MNHEY and CDR2 SMNVEV (reference sequence). The CDR3 spans 18 residues. Losses at the gene ends were 6 bases for V and 0 bases for J; bases not matched to a gene: 13. The CDR3 spells CASRLLMTTGSNTGELFF. The CDR3 DNA follows: TGTGCCAGCAGACTTCTTATGACGACAGGGTCGAACACCGGGGAGCTGTTTTTT.

The chain links TRBV6-5 to TRBJ1-2; D is undetermined. Germline-derived CDR1 and CDR2 are MNHEY and SVGAGI. This CDR3 region has 13 residues. The V gene lost 2 bases and the J gene lost 7 bases, with 11 bases spanning the gap. The DNA for the CDR3 is TGTGCCAGCAGTTACGATTTGAGGAGTGGCTACACCTTC. It is translated as CASSYDLRSGYTF.

Concerning this clone: This specimen includes other DNA sequences encoding the same CDR3. J is TRBJ1-2 and V is TRBV4-2; no clear D gene. V was clipped by 1 base and J by 5 bases, with 8 bases between them. Germline V lookup: CDR1 LGHNA, CDR2 YNFKEQ. This CDR3 comprises 13 residues. Here the CDR3 DNA reads TGTGCCAGCAGCCAAGGAAACTCTTATGGCTACACCTTC. Amino acid sequence: CASSQGNSYGYTF.

The chain uses TRBV5-1 and TRBJ1-5, with D possibly matching TRBD1 (5 bases). Germline V CDR1 and CDR2: SGHRS, YFSETQ. Trimming shortened V by 4 bases and J by 4 bases, and 15 bases separated the two germline ends. The CDR3 contains 15 residues. The CDR3 DNA follows: TGCGCCAGCAGCACGGGACTTATGGATAATCAGCCCCAGCATTTT. Its protein is CASSTGLMDNQPQHF.

This clone has just a few counts. The genes are TRBV25-1 and TRBJ1-2; the match to TRBD1 covers 12 bases. The CDR3 runs to 16 residues. Germline trimming cut 6 bases from V and 5 bases from J; bases unmatched to any gene: 10. The V gene's germline CDR1 is MGHDK and CDR2 SYGVNS. Written as DNA, the CDR3 is TGTGCCAGCAGCTCACGACGGGACAGGGGGCTGTATGGCTACACCTTC. Its protein product is CASSSRRDRGLYGYTF.

V and J are TRBV19 and TRBJ1-2, with D maybe TRBD1 (6 bases). V was trimmed by 1 base and J by 5 bases, leaving 14 bases between them. Germline V gene lookup returns CDR1 LNHDA and CDR2 SQIVND (reference sequence). The CDR3 runs 15 residues. This CDR3 is CASSIGAGAPYGYTF. DNA of the CDR3: TGTGCCAGTAGTATAGGCGCAGGGGCCCCATATGGCTACACCTTC.